Listed below are T cell receptor beta chains from one sample, sequenced in a study of cytomegalovirus exposure and HLA in healthy donors. Libraries were prepared by immunoSEQ multiplex PCR; TCRdb keeps only in-frame clonotypes and omits some of them. The sample lists approximately 250,000 clones; around 83% were seen once. The sample comprised PBMCs. All receptors derive from a girl aged 2-10 years in good health and CMV-seronegative. Each CDR3 is given with its conserved first and last residue. The D gene is left open where the match is weak. Size values are once, few and many counts, or a class for expanded clones, and some rows have none.

>TRBJ2-7|TRBD2|TRBV9|NA
TGTGCCAGCAGCCCCACTAGCGGGGGTGCCTACGAGCAGTACTTC
CASSPTSGGAYEQYF
>TRBJ2-7|TRBD2|TRBV5-1|NA
TGCGCCAGCAGCAGGGGGACTAGCGGGTCCTACGAGCAGTACTTC
CASSRGTSGSYEQYF
>TRBJ2-7|TRBD1|TRBV2|NA
TGTGCCAGCAACCCGGACAGGGGTTCCTACGAGCAGTACTTC
CASNPDRGSYEQYF
>TRBJ1-5|TRBD1|TRBV4-1|NA
TGCGCCAGCAGCCGGACAGGGTCCAATCAGCCCCAGCATTTT
CASSRTGSNQPQHF
>TRBJ2-5|NA|TRBV6-1|NA
TGTGCCAGCAGTGAAGCTTGGCAGGGACAAGAGACCCAGTACTTC
CASSEAWQGQETQYF
>TRBJ2-1|TRBD2|TRBV18|NA
TGTGCCAGCTCACCACCGCCTAGCGGGACGAATGAGCAGTTCTTC
CASSPPPSGTNEQFF
>TRBJ2-3|NA|TRBV9|few
TGTGCCAGCAGCGTAGCTGGTAGCTACACAGATACGCAGTATTTT
CASSVAGSYTDTQYF
>TRBJ2-7|TRBD1|TRBV6-5|NA
TGTGCCAGCAGGTCAGGGGGCTGGTACGAGCAGTACTTC
CASRSGGWYEQYF
>TRBJ2-7|TRBD2|TRBV27|NA
TGTGCCAGCAGTCCACGACTAGCGGGAGCCTACGAGCAGTACTTC
CASSPRLAGAYEQYF
>TRBJ1-2|TRBD1|TRBV29-1|NA
TGCAGCGTTGGGGAAACCAGGGGGTATGGCTACACCTTC
CSVGETRGYGYTF
>TRBJ2-7|NA|TRBV6-1|NA
TGTGCCAGCAGTGAAGAAGCGGAGGTCCTCTACGAGCAGTACTTC
CASSEEAEVLYEQYF
>TRBJ2-4|TRBD2|TRBV30|once
TGTGCCTGGAGTTGGACTAGCGGGCAAAACATTCAGTACTTC
CAWSWTSGQNIQYF
>TRBJ1-5|NA|TRBV2|NA
TGTGCCAGCAGTGACAGTTCTCAGCCCCAGCATTTT
CASSDSSQPQHF
>TRBJ2-7|TRBD1|TRBV19|NA
TGTGCCAGTACCGGGACAGGAGCCTACGAGCAGTACTTC
CASTGTGAYEQYF
>TRBJ2-7|NA|TRBV5-1|NA
TGCGCCAGCAGCTTGGTTGTTTCTCACGAGCAGTACTTC
CASSLVVSHEQYF
>TRBJ1-6|NA|TRBV5-1|NA
TGCGCCAGCAGCTTGGAATTGCTCGAGGATTCACCCCTCCACTTT
CASSLELLEDSPLHF
>TRBJ2-7|NA|TRBV5-1|NA
TGCGCCAGCAGCTTGGTCGGCCGCGAGGGCGGGGGCCCCAACCGAAATACCTACGAGCAGTACTTC
CASSLVGREGGGPNRNTYEQYF
>TRBJ2-7|TRBD1|TRBV30|NA
TGTGCCTGGAGGAGACAGGGCATCTACGAGCAGTACTTC
CAWRRQGIYEQYF
>TRBJ1-6|NA|TRBV19|NA
TGTGCCAGTACGGGACACCAGAGCTCCTATAATTCACCCCTCCACTTT
CASTGHQSSYNSPLHF
>TRBJ1-3|NA|TRBV9|NA
TGTGCCAGCAGCGGGGAGCCCGGAAACACCATATATTTT
CASSGEPGNTIYF
>TRBJ2-1|TRBD1|TRBV6-1|once
TGTGCCAGCACTGTAGGACAGGGGGTCCACAATGAGCAGTTCTTC
CASTVGQGVHNEQFF
>TRBJ2-3|TRBD2|TRBV7-9|NA
TGTGCCAGCAGCTTGTTAGCGGGACTCACAGATACGCAGTATTTT
CASSLLAGLTDTQYF
>TRBJ1-1|NA|TRBV29-1|NA
TGCAGCGTGAGAGAGAACACTGAAGCTTTCTTT
CSVRENTEAFF
>TRBJ2-7|TRBD2|TRBV15|NA
TGTGCCACCAGCAGAGACGCCGGGACTAGCCTTCCCTACGGGCAGTACTTC
CATSRDAGTSLPYGQYF
>TRBJ1-5|TRBD1|TRBV7-8|NA
TGTGCCAGCAGCTTAGAACAGGGGATTCAGCCCCAGCATTTT
CASSLEQGIQPQHF
>TRBJ1-5|TRBD1|TRBV18|NA
TGTGCCAGCTCAGCATCGACAGGGGGCTATCAGCCCCAGCATTTT
CASSASTGGYQPQHF
>TRBJ2-3|NA|TRBV15|once
TGTGCCACCAGTTCCAGGGGAGATACGCAGTATTTT
CATSSRGDTQYF
>TRBJ1-1|NA|TRBV27|NA
TGTGCCAGCAGTTTATCGAAGGAGGGAGGCACTGAAGCTTTCTTT
CASSLSKEGGTEAFF
>TRBJ1-3|NA|TRBV6-5|NA
TGTGCCAGCAGTTATTACTCTGGAAACACCATATATTTT
CASSYYSGNTIYF
>TRBJ2-5|NA|TRBV6-1|NA
TGTGCCAGCAGGAGGACAGTCCAAGAGACCCAGTACTTC
CASRRTVQETQYF
>TRBJ2-7|NA|TRBV11-1|few
TGTGCCAGCAGCGCCCCGCGGGGAGGACCCTACGAGCAGTACTTC
CASSAPRGGPYEQYF
>TRBJ2-7|NA|TRBV4-1|NA
TGCGCCAGCAGCCCCGGGACATATGGCTACGAGCAGTACTTC
CASSPGTYGYEQYF
>TRBJ2-7|TRBD2|TRBV7-9|NA
TGTGCCAGCAGCCGTAGCGGGATTAACTACGAGCAGTACTTC
CASSRSGINYEQYF
>TRBJ2-3|NA|TRBV30|NA
TGTGCCTTCCAAAAAGCCCCAGATACGCAGTATTTT
CAFQKAPDTQYF
>TRBJ1-4|TRBD1|TRBV2|NA
TGTGCCAGCAGTGATCGGGACAGGATTGCAACTAATGAAAAACTGTTTTTT
CASSDRDRIATNEKLFF
>TRBJ2-5|TRBD2|TRBV5-4|NA
TGTGCCAGCAGTTACGGGACTAGGTACCAAGAGACCCAGTACTTC
CASSYGTRYQETQYF
>TRBJ1-3|NA|TRBV5-1|NA
TGCGCCAGCACCTCTCATACAGCCTCTGGAAACACCATATATTTT
CASTSHTASGNTIYF
>TRBJ2-2|TRBD2|TRBV5-5|NA
TGTGCCAGCAGCTTGGGACTAGCGGGAGGGCCGGACGGGGAGCTGTTTTTT
CASSLGLAGGPDGELFF